The 12 T cell receptor beta chains reported below all come from one sample, sequenced in a study of blood T cells in healthy people across ages. Primers used in a second PCR of about 7 to 12 cycles were a sample-barcoded 5' primer and a J-beta primer mix. TCRdb reprocessed the 5' RACE reads via MiXCR and lists one record per CDR3 protein. This sample has about 730,000 distinct CDR3 sequences, with roughly two fifths found just once. The material sequenced was blood. The receptor set was obtained from an older woman in good health.

The CDR3 region has the DNA TGTGCCACCAGTGCCGTTATGGGCGGGAGTAGCAATGAGCAGTACTTC. The encoded protein is CATSAVMGGSSNEQYF. This sequence joins TRBV24-1 and TRBJ2-1, with 7 bases that match TRBD2. The DNA end lines up better with TRBJ2-7; the J call may be wrong. The germline V gene encodes CDR1 KGHDR and CDR2 SFDVKD. The CDR3 has 16 residues.

This clonotype was recorded at least ten times. The chain links TRBV7-3 to TRBJ1-2; D unclear. The V gene's germline CDR1 is SGHTA and CDR2 FQGTGA. V was pared by 5 bases and J by 2 bases, with 15 bases between. CDR3 length: 15 residues. The CDR3 DNA follows: TGTGCCAGCAGCCTAGAGGCTGGGAACAACTATGGCTACACCTTC. Amino acids: CASSLEAGNNYGYTF. The full variable domain, completed using reference TRBV7-3 and TRBJ1-2, is GAGVSQTPSNKVTEKGKYVELRCDPISGHTALYWYRQSLGQGPEFLIYFQGTGAADDSGLPNDRFFAVRPEGSVSTLKIQRTERGDSAVYLCASSLEAGNNYGYTFGSGTRLTVV.

As regards this clonotype: This clone may be a read error of a much larger clone one base away. V and J are TRBV29-1 and TRBJ2-1, with 13 bases aligning to TRBD2. V lost 4 bases to trimming and J lost 13 bases; unmatched junction nucleotides: 13. The CDR3 covers 15 residues. Germline V gives CDR1 SQVTM, CDR2 ANQGSEA. CDR3 bases: TGCAGCGTTGCTGGGACTAGCGGGATGGGAGAGACCCAGTTCTTC. This codes for CSVAGTSGMGETQFF.

The chain joins TRBV7-3 to TRBJ2-1, with D perhaps matching TRBD1 (6 bases). V lost 6 bases and J 4 bases, leaving 16 bases between the germline ends. The CDR3 length is 15 residues. Germline CDR1 reads SGHTA; CDR2 reads FQGTGA. The CDR3 nucleotides are TGTGCCAGCAGAGAAGGGGGTTTAGGTTACAATGAGCAGTTCTTC. Amino acids: CASREGGLGYNEQFF. Looking up the rest from reference TRBV7-3 and TRBJ2-1 gives the full variable domain: GAGVSQTPSNKVTEKGKYVELRCDPISGHTALYWYRQSLGQGPEFLIYFQGTGAADDSGLPNDRFFAVRPEGSVSTLKIQRTERGDSAVYLCASREGGLGYNEQFFGPGTRLTVL.

The rearrangement links TRBV4-3 to TRBJ2-7; TRBD2 agrees at 9 bases. Germline V CDR1 and CDR2: LGHNA, YSLEER. The CDR3 has 16 residues. The trim removed 7 bases at V and 7 bases at J, leaving 17 bases unmatched. CDR3 amino acids: CASNYSGLARPNEQYF. CDR3 DNA: TGCGCCAGCAACTACAGCGGACTAGCGAGACCCAATGAGCAGTACTTC.

Turning to this clonotype: This may arise from a read error, as a much more abundant clone is one base away. The rearrangement links TRBV20-1 to TRBJ2-7, with 11 positions matching TRBD1. The DNA end is a closer match to TRBJ2-5, so the J assignment may be wrong. In germline, CDR1 is DFQATT, CDR2 SNEGSKA (reference sequence). The CDR3 is made up of 13 amino acids. DNA for the CDR3: TGCAGTGCTGCGGACAGGGGGCGAGAGACCCAGTACTTC. It is translated as CSAADRGRETQYF.

The rearrangement uses TRBV4-3 and TRBJ2-5, with 7 bases identical to TRBD2. CDR1 is LGHNA and CDR2 is YSLEER in the germline V gene. CDR3 length equals 15 residues. V lost 2 bases to trimming and J lost 5 bases; unmatched junction nucleotides: 8. CDR3 nucleotide sequence: TGCGCCAGCAGCCAATTCCGGGGGGAGCTTGAGACCCAGTACTTC. Its translation is CASSQFRGELETQYF.

This clonotype was seen more than once but under ten times. This sequence joins TRBV7-2 and TRBJ2-5; TRBD2 aligns across 7 bases. Germline CDR1 is SGHTA and CDR2 is FQGNSA. This CDR3 is built from 15 residues. Trimming removed 1 base from V and 7 bases from J; junction bases left unmatched: 9. The CDR3 protein is CASSLGGGPGRTQYF. Written as DNA, the CDR3 is TGTGCCAGCAGCTTAGGGGGAGGGCCGGGTAGGACCCAGTACTTC.

The chain recombines TRBV4-1 with TRBJ2-5; the D gene could be TRBD1 or TRBD2 (6 bases each). V was cut by 3 bases and J by 5 bases, with 19 bases left in between. Germline-derived CDR1 and CDR2 are MGHRA and YSYEKL. The CDR3 runs 16 residues. The CDR3 loop reads CASSHGGQGGSETQYF. CDR3 DNA sequence: TGCGCCAGCAGCCATGGGGGGCAGGGAGGATCGGAGACCCAGTACTTC.

This chain connects TRBV7-1 to TRBJ2-5; 13 nucleotides agree with TRBD2. TRBV7-1 is known as an ORF, though its function is uncertain. The CDR3 is 20 residues long. After removal of 6 bases from V and 1 base from J, the junction contained 17 bases not matched to a gene. The CDR3 DNA follows: TGTGCCAGCAGTTCCGGGACTAGCGGGATCTTGCGCATGAGCCAAGAGACCCAGTACTTC. Translating gives CASSSGTSGILRMSQETQYF.

This clonotype occurred a few times. The chain employs TRBV6-6 and TRBJ2-7; possible D gene TRBD1, 5 bases. In germline, CDR1 is MNHNY, CDR2 SVGAGI (reference sequence). Trimming shortened V by 5 bases and J by 3 bases, and 14 bases separated the two germline ends. The CDR3 extends over 14 amino acids. This CDR3 is CASSQKTESYEQYF. The CDR3 coding sequence is TGTGCCAGCAGTCAGAAGACAGAGAGCTACGAGCAGTACTTC.

V is TRBV29-1 and J is TRBJ1-2; no definite D call. This CDR3 has 11 amino acids. Germline CDR1 and CDR2: SQVTM and ANQGSEA. V was cut by 3 bases and J by 11 bases, with 13 bases left in between. In DNA form, the CDR3 reads TGCAGCGTTGAGTTAGGGAAGGAGTACACCTTC. Translation gives CSVELGKEYTF.